This T cell receptor (beta chain) comes out of a study of cytomegalovirus exposure and HLA in healthy donors. Study-wide points: Researchers reportedly found TCR beta sequences accurately predicted most subjects' HLA-A and HLA-B alleles.

V lost 1 base and J 1 base, leaving 10 bases between the germline ends. Germline values: CDR1 SEHNR, CDR2 FQNEAQ (reference sequence). The CDR3 runs to 15 residues. Use of 60 Vbeta and 13 Jbeta primers characterized the PCR. Some clones are missing from TCRdb's copy, which holds only in-frame ones; the method was immunoSEQ multiplex PCR. The sample lists some 160,000 clones; under 90% were seen once. The count of this clone is one. Its target is not known. The rearrangement uses TRBV7-9 and TRBJ1-2, with D uncertain. Specimen: PBMCs. This receptor was obtained from a man between 18 and 29 years old in good health and CMV-seronegative. DNA for the CDR3: TGTGCCAGCAGCTTAGAAAGCAAACGTAACTATGGCTACACCTTC. Protein sequence: CASSLESKRNYGYTF.